The subject of this entry is one TCR beta chain. This record comes from a study of technical replicates of blood from a few donors. Method: immunoSEQ multiplex PCR; TCRdb's copy keeps in-frame clones and lacks some. In the table there are roughly 15,000 clones, roughly 84% of which are singletons. Germline-derived CDR1 and CDR2 are SGHAT and FQDESV (reference sequence). V was clipped by 4 bases and J by 8 bases, with 15 bases between them. This CDR3 spans 14 amino acids. The source is a human donor in good health. This chain connects TRBV11-1 to TRBJ2-1, with D maybe TRBD2 (5 bases). Sequencing input: PBMCs. The CDR3 spells CASSYSEGRYEQFF. Written as DNA, the CDR3 is TGTGCCAGCAGCTATTCTGAGGGAAGGTATGAGCAGTTCTTC.